The rows below give T cell receptor beta chains drawn from one sample of a study of blood T cell repertoires in COVID-19. Generated by immunoSEQ multiplex PCR, the TCRdb table keeps only in-frame clones and is missing some. The sample includes roughly 140,000 clones, approximately 83% seen only once; the top ten take 6.5% to 9.5%. The sample consisted of peripheral blood. Receptors originate from an older woman with COVID-19, enrolled during active disease. The conserved cysteine and the conserved F or W are not part of the CDR3 here. Size is omitted from some rows. Given values are once, few, many or a class for expanded clones.

V,size,CDR3
TRBV12-3/TRBV12-4,NA,ASTTWGGEAF
TRBV30,NA,AWRTTGVAGYT
TRBV5-1,NA,ASSLAGGAYNEQF
TRBV2,NA,ASTTESRAF
TRBV21-1,NA,ASSNLLLGQVRNIQY
TRBV21-1,NA,ASSKRRLALEGTGELF
TRBV6-5,NA,ASRGNTDTQY
TRBV9,few,ASSVGTGGVYEQY
TRBV29-1,NA,SVRWTGVEQY
TRBV3-1/TRBV3-2,NA,ASSHWTGGQGYT
TRBV11-2,few,ASSLGQGSAGYT
TRBV4-1,NA,ASSLPGQPGNTEAF
TRBV11-3,once,ASSLTGNTQY
TRBV5-1,NA,ASSRGTGSSGANVLT
TRBV6-5,once,ASSYAEAGRGETQY
TRBV5-4,few,ASSLAGMNTEAF
TRBV5-1,NA,ASSLYRDSNSPLH
TRBV19,NA,ASSWGRGSPLH
TRBV14,NA,ASSQGGGEGSPLH
TRBV4-2,NA,ASSQESPDYYNSPLH
TRBV10-3,NA,AISEEEIMNTEAF
TRBV5-4,NA,ASSLEGGENTGELF
TRBV11-2,NA,ASSLNSFATNEKLF
TRBV27,few,ASSPTGGAGNQPQH
TRBV10-3,NA,AISDRVYGYT
TRBV18,NA,ASSPLGTPGMDYGYT
TRBV6-5,NA,ASSRGDREHYT
TRBV12-5,NA,ASGLTPSNRDRTDTQY
TRBV19,NA,ASSWTGGPNNSPLH
TRBV3-1/TRBV3-2,NA,ASSQVTGPLGGGRGSYNEQF
TRBV7-3,NA,ASSLTGGTNTEAF
TRBV10-3,NA,AISGGQGWRQETQY
TRBV7-9,NA,ASSSRPGIVETQY
TRBV20-1,NA,SASRAGSTDTQY
TRBV7-3,NA,ASAGTRDNEQF
TRBV5-1,NA,ASSRQGARTTNEKLF
TRBV9,NA,ASSASGTGRGVNEKLF
TRBV13,NA,ASSLGPTSPQH
TRBV7-9,NA,ASSFSGGSDTQY
TRBV7-8,NA,ASSLVTGMGAYEQY
TRBV4-3,NA,ASSSLAGGPPGELF
TRBV24-1,NA,ATSDLQGSPQH
TRBV5-4,NA,ASSLAGGGRGEQY
TRBV30,NA,AWSRTGGSPEAF
TRBV6-5,NA,ASSPGTDRWDEQF
TRBV4-1,NA,ASSHIGNPGGRSEAF
TRBV6-5,NA,ASSRDTAYGYT
TRBV7-9,NA,ASSEEETQY
TRBV2,once,ASSEGTDSEQY
TRBV5-1,once,ASRSAGTSSAGELF
TRBV29-1,NA,SVLRLGGRKEAF
TRBV7-9,NA,ASSPSFSNQPQH
TRBV19,NA,ASSILSSGGVDTQY
TRBV11-2,NA,ASSFSGGYTGELF